Following are 18 T cell receptor beta chains from one sample sequenced in a study of cytomegalovirus exposure and HLA in healthy donors. Vbeta (60) and Jbeta (13) primers were used in the PCR. Sequenced by immunoSEQ multiplex PCR; TCRdb stores in-frame clones only, minus some. There are about 190,000 clones in the sample; roughly 84% occur only once, and around 0.26% lies in the top ten. Sequences were obtained from PBMCs. These receptors all stem from a boy younger than 18 in good health and CMV-seronegative.

The V call is TRBV28, the J call TRBJ2-7; TRBD2 might be the D (7 bases). The germline V gene encodes CDR1 MDHEN and CDR2 SYDVKM. V was pared by 8 bases and J by 5 bases, with 19 bases between. This CDR3 is built from 14 residues. For the CDR3, the DNA is TGTGCCAGCCTTAAGGGGGGGATACCCCACGAGCAGTACTTC. Translated, it gives CASLKGGIPHEQYF.

The chain carries TRBV6-4 and TRBJ1-4; TRBD1 agrees at 9 bases. J gave up 5 bases and V 6 bases, and 7 bases lay outside the gene matches. Germline CDR1 and CDR2: MRHNA and SNTAGT. The CDR3 runs 15 residues. This chain's CDR3 is CASSADRGLNEKLFF. CDR3 coding DNA: TGTGCCAGCAGCGCGGACAGGGGCTTAAATGAAAAACTGTTTTTT.

The chain carries TRBV4-1 and TRBJ1-2; D possibly corresponds to TRBD1 (6 bases). Germline assignment: CDR1 MGHRA and CDR2 YSYEKL. CDR3 length: 15 amino acids. Trimming shortened V by 3 bases and J by 0 bases, and 11 bases separated the two germline ends. CDR3 DNA: TGCGCCAGCAGCCAGAACAGGGTAGCTAACTATGGCTACACCTTC. The encoded protein is CASSQNRVANYGYTF.

The chain is built from TRBV27 and TRBJ2-3, with TRBD2 matching over 10 bases. Germline V CDR1 and CDR2: MNHEY, SMNVEV (reference sequence). CDR3 length: 16 amino acids. Trimming removed 5 bases from V and 2 bases from J; junction bases left unmatched: 7. The CDR3: CASSRPGLATTDTQYF. In DNA, the CDR3 is TGTGCCAGCAGTCGACCGGGACTAGCGACCACAGATACGCAGTATTTT.

The chain recombines TRBV28 with TRBJ2-5, with D possibly TRBD2 on 6 matching bases. This CDR3 is built from 13 residues. Germline-derived CDR1 and CDR2 are MDHEN and SYDVKM. V lost 7 bases and J 1 base, leaving 10 bases between the germline ends. The CDR3 DNA reads TGTGCCAGCACACATAGCGGCCAAGAGACCCAGTACTTC. Protein sequence: CASTHSGQETQYF.

The V and J genes are TRBV18 and TRBJ2-7; 8 nucleotides line up with TRBD2. CDR1 KGHSH and CDR2 LQKENI come from the germline V gene. Trimming took 5 bases from V and 4 from J; bases not matched to a gene: 7. This CDR3 comprises 14 residues. CDR3 DNA: TGTGCCAGCTCATTATCAGCGGGAGCGTACGAGCAGTACTTC. Translated: CASSLSAGAYEQYF.

The chain joins TRBV6-5 to TRBJ2-2; TRBD1 might be the D (5 bases). CDR1 is MNHEY and CDR2 is SVGAGI in the germline V gene. The CDR3 sequence is 16 residues long. The ends were cut back, 2 bases at V and 2 bases at J, with 12 bases in the middle. CDR3 in amino acids: CASSYGRQTNTGELFF. CDR3 nucleotide sequence: TGTGCCAGCAGTTACGGGCGACAGACCAACACCGGGGAGCTGTTTTTT.

Concerning this clone: One end of the junction varies from germline; a read error may be responsible. CDR3 coding DNA: TGTTCCAGCAGCCTCACCGACAGGGTAAGAGGGTACGAGCAGTACTTC. Translating gives CSSSLTDRVRGYEQYF. This chain links TRBV7-9 with TRBJ2-7, with 7 bases identical to TRBD1. Germline V CDR1 and CDR2: SEHNR, FQNEAQ (reference sequence). The CDR3 runs to 16 residues.

This chain connects TRBV28 to TRBJ1-6; D gene uncertain. Trimming pared 8 bases from V and 13 bases from J, leaving 15 bases between. This CDR3 has 12 amino acids. Germline values: CDR1 MDHEN, CDR2 SYDVKM. The CDR3 nucleotides read TGTGCCAGCGGAGAAGAGGTAACGCCCCTCCACTTT. Translated, it gives CASGEEVTPLHF.

The genes are TRBV4-1 and TRBJ2-3; 12 bases line up with TRBD1. Looked up from germline, CDR1 is MGHRA and CDR2 is YSYEKL. V was clipped by 1 base and J by 4 bases; unmatched bases: 15. The CDR3 covers 20 residues. DNA for the CDR3: TGCGCCAGCAGCCAAGCCATTTCCGGGACAGGGGGCAGGATGGCAGATACGCAGTATTTT. This translates into CASSQAISGTGGRMADTQYF.

V usage is TRBV30 and J usage is TRBJ2-1; 15 bases match TRBD2. The V and J ends lost 1 base and 6 bases, in that order; junction bases with no gene match: 1. Germline V CDR1 and CDR2: GTSNPN, SVGIG (reference sequence). The length of the CDR3 is 15 residues. CDR3 nucleotide sequence: TGTGCCTGGAGTGGGACTAGCGGGGGGGGCAATGAGCAGTTCTTC. This gives the protein CAWSGTSGGGNEQFF.

This clone has a handful of counts. V and J are TRBV6-6 and TRBJ2-7; TRBD2 matches 8 bases. The CDR3 is 14 residues long. Germline V gene data show CDR1 as MNHNY and CDR2 as SVGAGI (reference sequence). The trim removed 0 bases at V and 3 bases at J, leaving 1 base unmatched. CDR3 nucleotides: TGTGCCAGCAGTTACTCTCGGGAGGGCTACGAGCAGTACTTC. This translates into CASSYSREGYEQYF.

The chain combines TRBV9 with TRBJ1-5, with D uncertain. Trimming cost V 0 bases and J 0 bases, with 10 bases left between them. This CDR3 is built from 16 residues. CDR1 is SGDLS, CDR2 YYNGEE, per germline. This chain's CDR3 is CASSVGDNLSNQPQHF. The CDR3 region has the DNA TGTGCCAGCAGCGTAGGAGACAATCTTAGCAATCAGCCCCAGCATTTT.

V and J are TRBV28 and TRBJ1-2; 8 bases agree with TRBD1. This CDR3 comprises 17 residues. Germline V gene data show CDR1 as MDHEN and CDR2 as SYDVKM. With V trimmed by 5 bases and J by 4 bases, 15 bases remained unmatched. CDR3 residues: CASSPGGGTGIIYGYTF. CDR3 sequence (DNA): TGTGCCAGCAGTCCTGGAGGAGGGACAGGCATAATCTATGGCTACACCTTC.

The gene calls are TRBV30 and TRBJ2-2; D is possibly TRBD2 (5 bases). Germline values: CDR1 GTSNPN, CDR2 SVGIG (reference sequence). The CDR3 is made up of 14 amino acids. Trimming shortened V by 3 bases and J by 5 bases, and 13 bases separated the two germline ends. The CDR3 reads CAWRTGSGTGELFF. In DNA, the CDR3 is TGTGCCTGGAGGACCGGGTCGGGGACCGGGGAGCTGTTTTTT.

This clone has only one observation. The chain links TRBV9 to TRBJ1-2, with D maybe TRBD1 (5 bases). The CDR3 is 15 amino acids. The ends were cut back, 0 bases at V and 6 bases at J, with 15 bases in the middle. Germline CDR1 reads SGDLS; CDR2 reads YYNGEE. This CDR3 reads CASSVATWGANGYTF. The CDR3 DNA is TGTGCCAGCAGCGTAGCCACCTGGGGCGCAAATGGCTACACCTTC. The whole variable domain, remainder taken from reference TRBV9 and TRBJ1-2, is DSGVTQTPKHLITATGQRVTLRCSPRSGDLSVYWYQQSLDQGLQFLIQYYNGEERAKGNILERFSAQQFPDLHSELNLSSLELGDSALYFCASSVATWGANGYTFGSGTRLTVV.

The V and J genes are TRBV5-1 and TRBJ2-3; TRBD2 matches 12 bases. The V and J ends lost 5 bases and 0 bases, in that order; junction bases with no gene match: 4. Germline CDR1 SGHRS, CDR2 YFSETQ. The CDR3 has 16 residues. The CDR3 DNA reads TGCGCCAGCAGATCCGGGACTAGCGGGAGCACAGATACGCAGTATTTT. It translates to CASRSGTSGSTDTQYF.

The chain recombines TRBV27 with TRBJ2-7; possibly TRBD2 for D (5 bases). V shed 8 bases and J shed 4 bases, with 12 bases lying between them. The CDR3 contains 12 residues. CDR1 is MNHEY and CDR2 is SMNVEV in the germline V gene (reference sequence). The CDR3 here is CASGRVSYEQYF. CDR3 in DNA: TGTGCCAGCGGGCGGGTCTCTTACGAGCAGTACTTC.